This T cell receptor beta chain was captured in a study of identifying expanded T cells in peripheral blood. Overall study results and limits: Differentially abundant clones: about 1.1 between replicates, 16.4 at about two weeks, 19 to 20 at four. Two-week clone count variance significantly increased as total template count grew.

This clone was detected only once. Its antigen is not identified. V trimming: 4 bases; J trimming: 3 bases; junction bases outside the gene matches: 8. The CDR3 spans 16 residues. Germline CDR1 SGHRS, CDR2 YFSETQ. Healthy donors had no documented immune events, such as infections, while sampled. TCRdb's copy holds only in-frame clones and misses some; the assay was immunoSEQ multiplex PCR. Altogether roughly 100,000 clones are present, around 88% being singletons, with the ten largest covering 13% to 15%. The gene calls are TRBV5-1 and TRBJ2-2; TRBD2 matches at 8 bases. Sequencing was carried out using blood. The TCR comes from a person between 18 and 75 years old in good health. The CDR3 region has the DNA TGCGCCAGCAGCCTAACGGGGGGGCGCGACACCGGGGAGCTGTTTTTT. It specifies CASSLTGGRDTGELFF.